This T cell receptor (beta chain) was identified in a study of cytomegalovirus exposure and HLA in healthy donors. Study-level findings and limits: The study flagged fewer than 200 TCR beta chains as cytomegalovirus-associated.

For this clone: The antigen remains unidentified.

Germline V gene sequence: CDR1 MNHNS, CDR2 SASEGT. J lost 2 bases, V lost 7 bases, and 4 bases had no gene match. This CDR3 is 13 amino acids long. Primers: 60 Vbeta forward and 13 Jbeta reverse. Here immunoSEQ multiplex PCR was the method, and the copy in TCRdb shows in-frame clones only, minus some. Of 150,000 to 200,000 clones listed, 70% were seen once; the top ten hold 4.7%. The sequencing sample was made of PBMCs. This clonotype originated in a man between 18 and 29 years old in good health and CMV-seropositive. The V and J genes are TRBV6-1 and TRBJ1-1; 7 bases fit TRBD1. CDR3 sequence: CASITGVNTEAFF. For the CDR3, the DNA is TGTGCCAGCATTACAGGGGTTAACACTGAAGCTTTCTTT.